Below, 14 T cell receptor beta chains from the same sample are listed, as sequenced in a study of blood T cells in healthy people across ages. The second PCR ran about 6 to 12 cycles with a sample-barcoded 5' primer and J-beta primers. TCRdb ran MiXCR on the 5' RACE reads and lists one entry per CDR3 protein. The table shows about 830,000 distinct CDR3 sequences, with around two thirds occurring only once. The sequenced sample was blood. These receptors all stem from a man aged 25-45 years in good health.

This clonotype was detected a few times. The genes are TRBV6-5 and TRBJ1-5; D is unclear. The CDR3 sequence is 13 residues long. CDR1 is MNHEY and CDR2 is SVGAGI in the germline V gene. Trimming took 3 bases from V and 2 from J, leaving 5 bases between them. CDR3 sequence: CASSYMGNQPQHF. The DNA of the CDR3 is TGTGCCAGCAGTTATATGGGCAATCAGCCCCAGCATTTT.

This clonotype was counted between two and nine times. The chain joins TRBV6-1 to TRBJ2-1; no reliable D call. The length of the CDR3 is 10 residues. The V gene's germline CDR1 is MNHNS and CDR2 SASEGT. Trimming left V 8 bases short and J 6 bases short, with 5 bases between. The CDR3 spells CASWLNEQFF. The CDR3 DNA is TGTGCCAGCTGGCTCAATGAGCAGTTCTTC.

The chain is built from TRBV20-1 and TRBJ1-6; D gene uncertain. Between the trimmed V and J ends, which lost 1 base and 6 bases, there was a span of 16 bases. CDR3 length: 16 amino acids. Germline assignment: CDR1 DFQATT and CDR2 SNEGSKA (reference sequence). CDR3 sequence: CSARVGIQFINSPLHF. In DNA, the CDR3 is TGCAGTGCTAGAGTTGGTATACAGTTTATTAATTCACCCCTCCACTTT.

This chain joins TRBV6-5 and TRBJ2-2; D unresolved. The ends were cut back, 6 bases at V and 1 base at J, with 12 bases in the middle. This CDR3 contains 15 residues. Germline CDR1 MNHEY, CDR2 SVGAGI. The CDR3 bases are TGTGCCAGCAGCCTCTCGACGGTGAACACCGGGGAGCTGTTTTTT. Residues: CASSLSTVNTGELFF.

This chain uses TRBV9 with TRBJ1-2, with 7 bases fitting TRBD1. Trimming at V came to 3 bases and at J to 3 bases, leaving 2 bases not matched to a gene. The CDR3 is made up of 13 amino acids. Germline V gene data show CDR1 as SGDLS and CDR2 as YYNGEE. The CDR3 loop reads CASSGGQHYGYTF. The CDR3 DNA reads TGTGCCAGCAGCGGGGGACAGCACTATGGCTACACCTTC.

This chain connects TRBV20-1 to TRBJ2-3; D not resolved. Trimming removed 8 bases from V and 10 bases from J, with 13 bases in between. CDR3 length: 10 residues. Germline V lookup: CDR1 DFQATT, CDR2 SNEGSKA (reference sequence). Here the CDR3 reads CSRGFAAQYF. The DNA of the CDR3 is TGCAGTAGAGGCTTTGCGGCGCAGTATTTT.

V is TRBV20-1 and J is TRBJ2-3; D remains ambiguous. V gave up 4 bases and J gave up 6 bases, with 14 bases separating them. Germline CDR1 is DFQATT and CDR2 is SNEGSKA (reference sequence). The CDR3 contains 13 residues. The CDR3 sequence is CSAKGSGSDTQYF. CDR3 bases: TGCAGTGCTAAGGGTTCAGGTTCGGATACGCAGTATTTT.

This chain connects TRBV18 to TRBJ1-1; possibly TRBD1 for D (6 bases). From germline, CDR1 is KGHSH and CDR2 LQKENI. V dropped 4 bases and J dropped 0 bases, with 15 bases sitting between them. The CDR3 has 16 amino acids. The CDR3 nucleotides read TGTGCCAGCTCACGACAGGCAACTAGAGTGAACACTGAAGCTTTCTTT. It encodes CASSRQATRVNTEAFF.

Remarks on this clonotype: Compared with germline, one end of the junction differs, possibly owing to a read error. The chain is built from TRBV20-1 and TRBJ2-5; 12 bases agree with TRBD2. CDR1 DFQATT and CDR2 SNEGSKA come from the germline V gene (reference sequence). The length of the CDR3 is 13 residues. The CDR3 spells CTASGGAGETQYF. The CDR3 nucleotides read TGCACTGCTAGCGGGGGGGCCGGCGAGACCCAGTACTTC.

The chain combines TRBV7-2 with TRBJ2-3; 9 bases match TRBD1. The junction had 13 bases not matched to a gene; V was cut back by 11 bases and J by 4 bases. CDR3 length: 15 amino acids. Germline V lookup: CDR1 SGHTA, CDR2 FQGNSA. The CDR3 spells CAGRRTGARSDTQYF. The CDR3 DNA is TGTGCCGGACGCCGGACAGGGGCTCGTTCAGATACGCAGTATTTT.

The rearrangement joins TRBV7-3 to TRBJ2-5, with D tentatively TRBD1 (6 bases). Looked up from germline, CDR1 is SGHTA and CDR2 is FQGTGA. Trimming left V 5 bases short and J 1 base short, with 11 bases between. The length of the CDR3 is 14 residues. The CDR3 DNA follows: TGTGCCAGCAGCCCTACAGGGTGCCAAGAGACCCAGTACTTC. Its protein product is CASSPTGCQETQYF.

This chain joins TRBV3-1 and TRBJ2-5, with a possible D match to TRBD2 (6 bases). The CDR3 has 16 amino acids. The V gene lost 3 bases and the J gene lost 1 base, with 15 bases spanning the gap. Germline CDR1 and CDR2: LGHDT and YNNKEL (reference sequence). Here the CDR3 DNA reads TGTGCCAGCAGCCAGGCGTTCGGAGGGTCCCAAGAGACCCAGTACTTC. Protein: CASSQAFGGSQETQYF.

The chain employs TRBV2 and TRBJ2-6, with D possibly being TRBD2 (7 bases). CDR1 SNHLY and CDR2 FYNNEI come from the germline V gene. The CDR3 spans 18 residues. Trimming took off 10 bases at V and 2 bases at J, with 24 bases between the two ends. For the CDR3, the DNA is TGTGCCAACCTAGGCGGGGGCCAAAGATTTACTGGGGCCAACGTCCTGACTTTC. Its protein is CANLGGGQRFTGANVLTF.

This clonotype occurred a few times. The chain links TRBV20-1 to TRBJ1-5; TRBD1 aligns across 7 bases. The junction had 11 bases not matched to a gene; V was cut back by 5 bases and J by 7 bases. The V gene's germline CDR1 is DFQATT and CDR2 SNEGSKA (reference sequence). CDR3 length equals 14 residues. The CDR3 DNA is TGCAGTGCTTTAACGACAGGGTATCGACAGCCCCAGCATTTT. Its translation: CSALTTGYRQPQHF.